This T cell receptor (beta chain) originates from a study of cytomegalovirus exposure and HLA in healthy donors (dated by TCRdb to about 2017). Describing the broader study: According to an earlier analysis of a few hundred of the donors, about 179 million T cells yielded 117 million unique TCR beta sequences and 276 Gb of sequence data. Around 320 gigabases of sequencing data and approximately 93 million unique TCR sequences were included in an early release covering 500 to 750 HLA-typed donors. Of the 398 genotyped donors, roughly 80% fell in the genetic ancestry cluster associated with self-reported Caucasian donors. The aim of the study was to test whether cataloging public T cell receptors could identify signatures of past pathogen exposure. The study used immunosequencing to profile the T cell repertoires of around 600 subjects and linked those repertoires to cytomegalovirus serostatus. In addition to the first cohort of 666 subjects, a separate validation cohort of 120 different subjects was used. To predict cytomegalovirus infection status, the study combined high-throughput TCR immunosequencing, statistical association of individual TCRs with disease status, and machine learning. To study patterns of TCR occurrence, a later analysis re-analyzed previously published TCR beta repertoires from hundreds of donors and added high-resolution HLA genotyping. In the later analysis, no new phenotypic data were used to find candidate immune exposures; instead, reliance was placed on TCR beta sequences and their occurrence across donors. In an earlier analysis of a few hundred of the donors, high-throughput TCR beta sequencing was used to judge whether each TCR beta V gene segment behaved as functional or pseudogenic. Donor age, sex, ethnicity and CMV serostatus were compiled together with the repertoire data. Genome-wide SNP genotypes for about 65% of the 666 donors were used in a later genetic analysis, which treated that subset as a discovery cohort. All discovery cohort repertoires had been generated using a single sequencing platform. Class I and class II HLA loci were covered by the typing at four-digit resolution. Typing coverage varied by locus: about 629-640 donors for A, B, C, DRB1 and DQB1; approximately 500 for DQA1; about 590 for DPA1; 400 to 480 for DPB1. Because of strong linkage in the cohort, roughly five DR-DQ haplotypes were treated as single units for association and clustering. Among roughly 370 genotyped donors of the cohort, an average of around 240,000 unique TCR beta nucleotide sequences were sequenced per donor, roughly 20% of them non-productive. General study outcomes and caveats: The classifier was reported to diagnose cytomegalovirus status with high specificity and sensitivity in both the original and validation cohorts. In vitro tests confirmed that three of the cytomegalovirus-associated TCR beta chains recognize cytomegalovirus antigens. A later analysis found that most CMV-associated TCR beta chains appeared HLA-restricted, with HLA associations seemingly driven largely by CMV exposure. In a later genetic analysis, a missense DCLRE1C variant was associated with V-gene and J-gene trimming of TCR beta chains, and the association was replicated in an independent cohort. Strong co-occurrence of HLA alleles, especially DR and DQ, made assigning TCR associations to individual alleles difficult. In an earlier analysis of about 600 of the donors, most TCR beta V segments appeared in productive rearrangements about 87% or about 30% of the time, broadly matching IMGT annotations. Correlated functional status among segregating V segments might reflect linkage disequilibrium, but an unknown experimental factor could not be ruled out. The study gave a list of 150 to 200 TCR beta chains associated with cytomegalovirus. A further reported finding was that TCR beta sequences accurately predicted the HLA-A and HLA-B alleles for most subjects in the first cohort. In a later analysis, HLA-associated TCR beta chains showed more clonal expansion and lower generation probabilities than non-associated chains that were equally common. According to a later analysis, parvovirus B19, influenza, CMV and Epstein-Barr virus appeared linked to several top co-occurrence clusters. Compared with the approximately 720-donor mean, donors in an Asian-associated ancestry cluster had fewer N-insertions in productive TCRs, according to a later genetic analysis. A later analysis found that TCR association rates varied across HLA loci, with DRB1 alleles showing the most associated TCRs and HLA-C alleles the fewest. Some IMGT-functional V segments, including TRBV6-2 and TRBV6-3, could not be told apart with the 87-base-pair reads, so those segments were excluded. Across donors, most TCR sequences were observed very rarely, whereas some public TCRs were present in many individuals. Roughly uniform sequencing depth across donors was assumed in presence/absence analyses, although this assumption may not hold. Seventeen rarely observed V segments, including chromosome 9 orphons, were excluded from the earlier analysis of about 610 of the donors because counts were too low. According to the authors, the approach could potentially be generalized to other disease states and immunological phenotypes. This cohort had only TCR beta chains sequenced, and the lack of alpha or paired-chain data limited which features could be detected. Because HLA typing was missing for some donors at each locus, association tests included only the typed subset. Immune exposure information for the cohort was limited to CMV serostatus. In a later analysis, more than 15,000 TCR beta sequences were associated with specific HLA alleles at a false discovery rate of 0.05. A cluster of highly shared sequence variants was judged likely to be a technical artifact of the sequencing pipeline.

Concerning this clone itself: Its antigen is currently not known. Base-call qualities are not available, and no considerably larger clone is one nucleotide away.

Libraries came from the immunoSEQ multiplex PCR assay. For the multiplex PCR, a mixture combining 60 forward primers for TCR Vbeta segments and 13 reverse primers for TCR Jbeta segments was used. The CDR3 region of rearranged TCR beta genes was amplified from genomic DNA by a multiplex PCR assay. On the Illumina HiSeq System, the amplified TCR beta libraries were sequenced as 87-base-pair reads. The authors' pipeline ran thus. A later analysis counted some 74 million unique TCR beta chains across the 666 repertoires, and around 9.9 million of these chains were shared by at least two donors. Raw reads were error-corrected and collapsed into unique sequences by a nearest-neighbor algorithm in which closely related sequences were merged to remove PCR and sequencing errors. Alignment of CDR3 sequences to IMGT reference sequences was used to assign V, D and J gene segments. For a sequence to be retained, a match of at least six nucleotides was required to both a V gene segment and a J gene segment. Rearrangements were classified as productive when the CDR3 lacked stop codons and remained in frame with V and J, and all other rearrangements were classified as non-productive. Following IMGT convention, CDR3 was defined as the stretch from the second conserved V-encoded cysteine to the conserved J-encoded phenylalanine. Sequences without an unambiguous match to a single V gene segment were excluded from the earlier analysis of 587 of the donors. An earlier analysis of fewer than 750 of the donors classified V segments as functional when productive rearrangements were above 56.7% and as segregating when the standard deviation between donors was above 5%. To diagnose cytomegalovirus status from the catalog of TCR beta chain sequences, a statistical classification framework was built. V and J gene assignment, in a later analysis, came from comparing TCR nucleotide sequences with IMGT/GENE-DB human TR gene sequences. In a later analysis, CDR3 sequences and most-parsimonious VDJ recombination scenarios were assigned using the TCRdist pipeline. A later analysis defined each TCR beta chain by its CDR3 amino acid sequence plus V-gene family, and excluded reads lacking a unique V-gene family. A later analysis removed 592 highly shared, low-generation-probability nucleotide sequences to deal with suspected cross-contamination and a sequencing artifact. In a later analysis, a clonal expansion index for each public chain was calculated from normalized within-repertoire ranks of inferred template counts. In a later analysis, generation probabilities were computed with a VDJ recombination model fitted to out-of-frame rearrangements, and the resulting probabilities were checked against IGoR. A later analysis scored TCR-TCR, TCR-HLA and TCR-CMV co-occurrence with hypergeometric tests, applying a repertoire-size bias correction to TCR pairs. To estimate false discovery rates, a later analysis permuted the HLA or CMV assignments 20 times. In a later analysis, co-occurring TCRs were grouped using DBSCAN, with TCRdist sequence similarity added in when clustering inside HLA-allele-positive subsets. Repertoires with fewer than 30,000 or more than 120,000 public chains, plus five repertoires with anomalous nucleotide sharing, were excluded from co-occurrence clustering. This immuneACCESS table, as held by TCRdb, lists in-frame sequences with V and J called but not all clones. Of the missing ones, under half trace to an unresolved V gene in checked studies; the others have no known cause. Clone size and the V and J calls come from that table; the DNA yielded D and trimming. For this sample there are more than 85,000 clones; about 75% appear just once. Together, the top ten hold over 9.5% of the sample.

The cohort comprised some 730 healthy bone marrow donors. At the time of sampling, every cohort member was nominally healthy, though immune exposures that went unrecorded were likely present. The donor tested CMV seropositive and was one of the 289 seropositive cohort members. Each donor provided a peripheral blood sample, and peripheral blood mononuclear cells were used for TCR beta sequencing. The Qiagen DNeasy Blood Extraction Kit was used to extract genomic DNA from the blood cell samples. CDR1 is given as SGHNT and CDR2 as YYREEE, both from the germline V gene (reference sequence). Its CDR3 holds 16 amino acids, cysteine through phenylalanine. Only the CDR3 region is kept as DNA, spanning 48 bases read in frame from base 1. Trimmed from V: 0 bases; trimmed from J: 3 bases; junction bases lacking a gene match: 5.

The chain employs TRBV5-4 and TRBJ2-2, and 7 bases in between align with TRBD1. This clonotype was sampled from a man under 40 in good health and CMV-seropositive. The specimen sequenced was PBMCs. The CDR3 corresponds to CASSLDGQEYTGELFF. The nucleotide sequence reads TGTGCCAGCAGCTTGGACGGACAGGAGTACACCGGGGAGCTGTTTTTT.